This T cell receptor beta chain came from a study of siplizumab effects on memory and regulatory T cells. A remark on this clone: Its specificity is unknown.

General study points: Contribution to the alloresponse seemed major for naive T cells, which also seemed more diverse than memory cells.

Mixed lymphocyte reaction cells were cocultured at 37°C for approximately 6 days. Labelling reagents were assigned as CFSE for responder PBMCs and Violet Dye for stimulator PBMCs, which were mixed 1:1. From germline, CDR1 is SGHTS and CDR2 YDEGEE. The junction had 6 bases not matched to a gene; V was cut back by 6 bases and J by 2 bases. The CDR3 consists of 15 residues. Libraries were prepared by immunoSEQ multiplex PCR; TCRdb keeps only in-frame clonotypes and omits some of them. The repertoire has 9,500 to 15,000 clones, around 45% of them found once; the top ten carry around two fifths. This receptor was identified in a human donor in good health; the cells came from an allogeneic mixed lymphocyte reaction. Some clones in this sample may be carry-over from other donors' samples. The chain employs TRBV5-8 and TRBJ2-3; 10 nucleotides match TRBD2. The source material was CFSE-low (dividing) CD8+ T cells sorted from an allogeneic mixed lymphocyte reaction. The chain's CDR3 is CASTPSGGVTDTQYF. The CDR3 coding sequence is TGTGCCAGCACCCCTAGCGGGGGAGTCACAGATACGCAGTATTTT.